Below, one T cell receptor beta chain is given with its context. Its antigen is undetermined. Every single patient, without exception, relapsed after autologous stem cell transplantation, and brentuximab vedotin exposure varied. Relapsed/refractory classical Hodgkin lymphoma patients had complete, partial or progressive responses. This specimen comes from a study of PD-1 blockade in classical Hodgkin lymphoma. General study findings and limits: Before treatment, complete responders showed about the same diversity as newly diagnosed patients. CD4+ TCR diversity rose significantly by C4D1, and CD8+ TCR diversity did not. Newly diagnosed patients were reported to exhibit reduced baseline TCR diversity relative to healthy donors.

Assay used: immunoSEQ multiplex PCR; TCRdb lists only in-frame clones, some missing. The table lists roughly 92,000 clones, more than 90% of them singletons. The CDR3 is made up of 16 amino acids. V was cut by 3 bases and J by 3 bases, with 15 bases left in between. The germline V gene has CDR1 MDHEN and CDR2 SYDVKM. The sequence came from a human donor with classical Hodgkin lymphoma. V and J are TRBV28 and TRBJ1-5; perhaps TRBD1 as D (5 bases). Material: peripheral blood mononuclear cells (PBMCs), obtained at baseline. The CDR3 region is CASSFSSGNFNQPQHF. The CDR3 nucleotides read TGTGCCAGCAGTTTTTCGTCAGGGAATTTCAATCAGCCCCAGCATTTT.